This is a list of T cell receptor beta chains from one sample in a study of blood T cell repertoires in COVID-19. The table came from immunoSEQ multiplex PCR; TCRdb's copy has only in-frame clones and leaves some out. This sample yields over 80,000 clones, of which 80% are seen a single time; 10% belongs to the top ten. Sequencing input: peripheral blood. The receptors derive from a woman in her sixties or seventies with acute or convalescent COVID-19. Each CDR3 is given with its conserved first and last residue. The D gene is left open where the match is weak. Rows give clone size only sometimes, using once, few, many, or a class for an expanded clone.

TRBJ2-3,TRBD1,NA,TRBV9,CASSSGQATDTQYF,TGTGCCAGCAGCTCCGGACAGGCTACAGATACGCAGTATTTT
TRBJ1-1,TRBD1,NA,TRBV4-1,CASSPPTGRLVVRTEAFF,TGCGCCAGCAGCCCCCCGACAGGGAGGTTGGTTGTTCGCACTGAAGCTTTCTTT
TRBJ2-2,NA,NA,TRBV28,CASSFLTGELFF,TGTGCCAGCAGTTTCCTCACCGGGGAGCTGTTTTTT
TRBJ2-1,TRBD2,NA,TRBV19,CASRGTSGSSYNEQFF,TGTGCCAGTAGAGGGACTAGCGGGAGCTCCTACAATGAGCAGTTCTTC
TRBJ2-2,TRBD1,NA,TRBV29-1,CSVATWTGGVTGELFF,TGCAGCGTGGCGACCTGGACAGGGGGCGTCACCGGGGAGCTGTTTTTT
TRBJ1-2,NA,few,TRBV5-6,CASSTGEYYGYTF,TGTGCCAGCAGCACGGGGGAGTACTATGGCTACACCTTC
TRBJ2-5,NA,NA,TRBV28,CASSSSLEGGWQETQYF,TGTGCCAGCAGTTCGTCTCTTGAGGGAGGATGGCAAGAGACCCAGTACTTC
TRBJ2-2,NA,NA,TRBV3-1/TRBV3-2,CASSLRLSNTGELFF,TGTGCCAGCAGCCTAAGACTATCGAACACCGGGGAGCTGTTTTTT
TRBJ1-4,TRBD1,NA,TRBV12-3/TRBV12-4,CASSPPGQGLFF,TGTGCCAGCAGTCCACCGGGACAGGGGCTGTTTTTT
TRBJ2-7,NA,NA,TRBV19,CASNKGLTYEQYF,TGTGCCAGTAATAAGGGGCTGACCTACGAGCAGTACTTC
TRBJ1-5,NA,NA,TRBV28,CASSLVGGNQPQHF,TGTGCCAGCAGTTTAGTAGGGGGCAATCAGCCCCAGCATTTT
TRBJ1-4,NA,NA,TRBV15,CATSREVQGKLFF,TGTGCCACCAGCAGAGAGGTTCAGGGAAAACTGTTTTTT
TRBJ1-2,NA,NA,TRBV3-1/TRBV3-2,CASSQDLTGSYYYGYTF,TGTGCCAGCAGCCAAGATTTGACAGGATCCTATTACTATGGCTACACCTTC
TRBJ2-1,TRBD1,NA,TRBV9,CASSEGQGGLMGEQFF,TGTGCCAGCAGCGAAGGACAGGGGGGTCTTATGGGTGAGCAGTTCTTC
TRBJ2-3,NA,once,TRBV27,CASSLFKNPDTQYF,TGTGCCAGCAGTTTATTCAAAAATCCAGATACGCAGTATTTT
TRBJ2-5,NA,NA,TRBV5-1,CASSLGPGGGWQETQYF,TGCGCCAGCAGCTTGGGCCCGGGGGGCGGATGGCAAGAGACCCAGTACTTC
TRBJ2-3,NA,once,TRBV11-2,CASSLAPRVSGTDTQYF,TGTGCCAGCAGCTTAGCCCCTCGTGTTAGCGGCACAGATACGCAGTATTTT
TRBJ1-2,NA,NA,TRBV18,CASSPSGVGGYTF,TGTGCCAGCTCACCATCAGGGGTCGGGGGCTACACCTTC
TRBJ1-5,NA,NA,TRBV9,CASSVGAHSNQPQHF,TGTGCCAGCAGCGTAGGGGCACATAGCAATCAGCCCCAGCATTTT
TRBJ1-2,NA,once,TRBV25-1,CASSEGARYGYTF,TGTGCCAGCAGTGAGGGGGCTCGGTATGGCTACACCTTC
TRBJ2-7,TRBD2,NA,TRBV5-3,CARSFGSGRASSYEQYF,TGTGCCAGAAGCTTCGGTAGCGGGAGGGCTTCATCCTACGAGCAGTACTTC
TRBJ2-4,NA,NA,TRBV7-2,CASSRQSGPPADIQYF,TGTGCCAGCAGCAGACAGAGCGGGCCTCCTGCGGACATTCAGTACTTC
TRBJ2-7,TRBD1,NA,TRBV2,CASSGQGRRRSPYEQYF,TGTGCCAGCAGTGGACAGGGACGCAGGAGAAGCCCATACGAGCAGTACTTC
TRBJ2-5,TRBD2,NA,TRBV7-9,CASSSAGLAGEDRKTQYF,TGTGCCAGCAGCTCCGCTGGGCTAGCGGGGGAAGATCGAAAGACCCAGTACTTC
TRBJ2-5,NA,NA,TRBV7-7,CASSLALVGGGETQYF,TGTGCCAGCAGCTTAGCGCTTGTGGGAGGGGGAGAGACCCAGTACTTC
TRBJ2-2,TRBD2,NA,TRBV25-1,CASSEATSGRTNTGELFF,TGTGCCAGCAGTGAAGCGACTAGCGGGAGGACGAACACCGGGGAGCTGTTTTTT
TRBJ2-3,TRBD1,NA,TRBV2,CASSEADRNTDTQYF,TGTGCCAGCAGTGAAGCGGACAGGAACACAGATACGCAGTATTTT
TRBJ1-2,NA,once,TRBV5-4,CASSLVGGANYGYTF,TGTGCCAGCAGCTTGGTTGGGGGGGCTAACTATGGCTACACCTTC
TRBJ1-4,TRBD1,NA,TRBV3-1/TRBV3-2,CASSQRQGGKEKLFF,TGTGCCAGCAGCCAAAGACAGGGAGGCAAGGAAAAACTGTTTTTT
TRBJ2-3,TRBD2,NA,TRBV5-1,CASARSGGDPDTQYF,TGCGCCAGCGCAAGGAGCGGGGGGGACCCCGATACGCAGTATTTT
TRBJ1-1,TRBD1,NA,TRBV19,CASSGGQGRNTEAFF,TGTGCCAGTAGTGGGGGACAGGGGCGGAACACTGAAGCTTTCTTT
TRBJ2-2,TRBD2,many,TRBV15,CATSREVGGRSTGELFF,TGTGCCACCAGCAGAGAAGTGGGAGGGCGGAGTACCGGGGAGCTGTTTTTT
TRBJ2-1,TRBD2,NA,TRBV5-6,CASSALLTSGRSNEQFF,TGTGCCAGCAGCGCACTCCTGACTAGCGGGAGGTCCAATGAGCAGTTCTTC
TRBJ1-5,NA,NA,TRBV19,CASSSGLGQPQHF,TGTGCCAGTAGTTCAGGGCTAGGACAGCCCCAGCATTTT
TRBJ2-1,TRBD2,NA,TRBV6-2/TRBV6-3,CASSFPPGLAGGNEQFF,TGTGCCAGCAGTTTCCCACCGGGACTAGCGGGAGGGAATGAGCAGTTCTTC
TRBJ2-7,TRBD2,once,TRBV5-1,CASSPTSGAAYEQYF,TGCGCCAGCAGCCCCACTAGCGGGGCGGCCTACGAGCAGTACTTC
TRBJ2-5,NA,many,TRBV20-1,CSASPQRDSETQYF,TGCAGTGCTAGTCCCCAGCGAGATTCAGAGACCCAGTACTTC
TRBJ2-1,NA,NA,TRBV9,CASSVALGTTDNEQFF,TGTGCCAGCAGCGTAGCCCTCGGGACAACTGACAATGAGCAGTTCTTC
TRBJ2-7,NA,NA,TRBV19,CASSIGRGFPYEQYF,TGTGCCAGTAGTATAGGTAGGGGTTTCCCCTACGAGCAGTACTTC
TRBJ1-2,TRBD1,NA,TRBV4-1,CASSQEIWTGRSWGYTF,TGCGCCAGCAGCCAAGAAATTTGGACAGGGAGGTCATGGGGCTACACCTTC
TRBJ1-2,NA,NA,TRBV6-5,CASSQTHRAEDGYTF,TGTGCCAGCAGTCAGACTCACAGGGCTGAGGATGGCTACACCTTC
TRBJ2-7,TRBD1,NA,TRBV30,CAWSTGTGTYEQYF,TGTGCCTGGAGTACCGGGACAGGGACCTACGAGCAGTACTTC
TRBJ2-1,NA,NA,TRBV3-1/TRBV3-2,CASSQAGSYNEQFF,TGTGCCAGCAGCCAAGCGGGATCCTACAATGAGCAGTTCTTC
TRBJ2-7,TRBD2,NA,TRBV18,CASSPTGTSDYEQYF,TGTGCCAGCTCACCCACCGGGACTAGCGACTACGAGCAGTACTTC
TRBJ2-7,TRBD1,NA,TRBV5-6,CASSFPDREYEQYF,TGTGCCAGCAGCTTTCCGGACAGGGAATACGAGCAGTACTTC
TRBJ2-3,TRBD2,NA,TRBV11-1,CASSWTSGLGDTQYF,TGTGCCAGCAGCTGGACTAGCGGTTTAGGAGATACGCAGTATTTT
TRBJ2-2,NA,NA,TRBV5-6,CASSLPGEGNTGELFF,TGTGCCAGCAGCTTACCGGGAGAAGGGAACACCGGGGAGCTGTTTTTT
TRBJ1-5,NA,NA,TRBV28,CASSSDSLGGQPQHF,TGTGCCAGCAGTTCGGACTCCCTGGGAGGTCAGCCCCAGCATTTT
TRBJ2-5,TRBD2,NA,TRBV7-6,CASSRGQGSGGETQYF,TGTGCCAGCAGCAGGGGCCAGGGTAGCGGGGGCGAGACCCAGTACTTC
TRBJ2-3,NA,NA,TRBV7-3,CASRAGNADTQYF,TGTGCCAGCAGGGCAGGGAACGCAGATACGCAGTATTTT
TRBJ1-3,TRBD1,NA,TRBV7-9,CASSRDSGNTIYF,TGTGCCAGCAGCCGGGACAGCGGAAACACCATATATTTT